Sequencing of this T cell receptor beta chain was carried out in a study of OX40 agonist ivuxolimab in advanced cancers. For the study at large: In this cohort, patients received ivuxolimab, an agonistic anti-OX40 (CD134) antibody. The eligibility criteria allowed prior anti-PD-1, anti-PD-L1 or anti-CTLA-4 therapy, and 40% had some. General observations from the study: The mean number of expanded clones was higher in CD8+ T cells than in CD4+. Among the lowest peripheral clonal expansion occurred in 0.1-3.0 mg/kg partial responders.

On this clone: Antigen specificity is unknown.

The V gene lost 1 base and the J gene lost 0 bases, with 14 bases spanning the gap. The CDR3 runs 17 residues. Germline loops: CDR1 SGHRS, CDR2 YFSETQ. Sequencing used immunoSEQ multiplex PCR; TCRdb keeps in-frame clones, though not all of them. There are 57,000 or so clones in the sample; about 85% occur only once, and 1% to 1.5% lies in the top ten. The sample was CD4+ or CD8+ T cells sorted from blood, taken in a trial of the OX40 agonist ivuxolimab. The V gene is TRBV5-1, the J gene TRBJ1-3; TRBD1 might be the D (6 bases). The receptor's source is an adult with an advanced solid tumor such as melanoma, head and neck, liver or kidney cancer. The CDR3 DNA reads TGCGCCAGCAGCTTGATAGGCAGGGGAACCTCTGGAAACACCATATATTTT. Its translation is CASSLIGRGTSGNTIYF.